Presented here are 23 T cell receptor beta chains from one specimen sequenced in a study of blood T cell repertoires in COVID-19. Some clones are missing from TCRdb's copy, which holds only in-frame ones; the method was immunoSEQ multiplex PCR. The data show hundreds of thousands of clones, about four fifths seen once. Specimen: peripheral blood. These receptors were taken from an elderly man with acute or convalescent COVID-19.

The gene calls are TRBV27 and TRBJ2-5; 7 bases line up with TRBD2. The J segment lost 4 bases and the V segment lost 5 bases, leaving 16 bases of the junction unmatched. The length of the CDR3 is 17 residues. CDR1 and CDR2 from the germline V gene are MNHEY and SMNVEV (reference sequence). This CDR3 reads CASSPSSRGRRSETQYF. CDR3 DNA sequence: TGTGCCAGCAGTCCAAGTTCTCGCGGGAGAAGATCAGAGACCCAGTACTTC.

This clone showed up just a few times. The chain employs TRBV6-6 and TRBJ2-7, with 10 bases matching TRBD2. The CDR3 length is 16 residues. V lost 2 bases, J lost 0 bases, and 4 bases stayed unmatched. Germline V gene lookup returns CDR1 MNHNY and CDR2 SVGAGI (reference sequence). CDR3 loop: CASSYKLAGSSYEQYF. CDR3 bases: TGTGCCAGCAGTTACAAACTAGCGGGAAGCTCCTACGAGCAGTACTTC.

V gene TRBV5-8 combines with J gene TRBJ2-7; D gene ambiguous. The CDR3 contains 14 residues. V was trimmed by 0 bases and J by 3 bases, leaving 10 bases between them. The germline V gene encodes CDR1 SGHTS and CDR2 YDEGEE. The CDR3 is CASSLGGAIYEQYF. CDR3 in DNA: TGTGCCAGCAGCTTGGGTGGAGCCATCTACGAGCAGTACTTC.

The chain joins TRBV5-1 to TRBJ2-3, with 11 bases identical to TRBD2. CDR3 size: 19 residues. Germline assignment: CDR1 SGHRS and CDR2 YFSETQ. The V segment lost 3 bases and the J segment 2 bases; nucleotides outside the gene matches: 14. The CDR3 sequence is CASSSRKMTSGAATDTQYF. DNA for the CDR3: TGCGCCAGCAGCTCGAGGAAAATGACTAGCGGGGCCGCCACAGATACGCAGTATTTT.

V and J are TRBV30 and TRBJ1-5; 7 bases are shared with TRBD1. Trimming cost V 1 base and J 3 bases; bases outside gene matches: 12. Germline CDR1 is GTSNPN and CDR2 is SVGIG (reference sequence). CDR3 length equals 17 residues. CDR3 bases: TGTGCCTGGAGTGGGCAGGGGGGACAGCTTAACAATCAGCCCCAGCATTTT. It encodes CAWSGQGGQLNNQPQHF.

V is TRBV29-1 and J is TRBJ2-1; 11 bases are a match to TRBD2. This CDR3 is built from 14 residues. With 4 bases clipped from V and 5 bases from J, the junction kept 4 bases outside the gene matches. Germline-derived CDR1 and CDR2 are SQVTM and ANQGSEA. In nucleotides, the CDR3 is TGCAGCGTTGGTCCGGGACTAGCGGACAATGAGCAGTTCTTC. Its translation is CSVGPGLADNEQFF.

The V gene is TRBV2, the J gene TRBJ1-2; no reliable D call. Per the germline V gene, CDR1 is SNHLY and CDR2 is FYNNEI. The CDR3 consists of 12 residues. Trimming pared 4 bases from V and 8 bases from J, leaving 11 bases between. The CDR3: CASSAGGWGYTF. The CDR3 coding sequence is TGTGCCAGCAGTGCGGGAGGATGGGGCTACACCTTC.

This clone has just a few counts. The CDR3 sequence is CASSLAGAGAYSYEQYF. CDR3 coding DNA: TGCGCCAGCAGCTTGGCCGGGGCGGGAGCCTATTCCTACGAGCAGTACTTC. This chain links TRBV5-1 with TRBJ2-7; 7 bases line up with TRBD2. CDR3 size: 17 residues. With 0 bases clipped from V and 1 base from J, the junction kept 10 bases outside the gene matches. The germline CDR1 and CDR2 sequences are SGHRS and YFSETQ.

The CDR3 DNA follows: TGTGCCAGCAGTTTACAGGGGCCAGACACAGATACGCAGTATTTT. Protein sequence: CASSLQGPDTDTQYF. The chain carries TRBV2 and TRBJ2-3, with 7 positions matching TRBD1. This CDR3 has 15 residues. Losses at the gene ends were 5 bases for V and 2 bases for J; bases not matched to a gene: 7. CDR1 SNHLY and CDR2 FYNNEI come from the germline V gene.

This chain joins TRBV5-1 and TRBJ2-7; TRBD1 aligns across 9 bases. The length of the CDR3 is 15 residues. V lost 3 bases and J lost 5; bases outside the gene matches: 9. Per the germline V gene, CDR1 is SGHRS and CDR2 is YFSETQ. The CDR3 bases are TGCGCCAGCAGCTGGACCGGGACAGGGTCGGACGAGCAGTACTTC. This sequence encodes CASSWTGTGSDEQYF.

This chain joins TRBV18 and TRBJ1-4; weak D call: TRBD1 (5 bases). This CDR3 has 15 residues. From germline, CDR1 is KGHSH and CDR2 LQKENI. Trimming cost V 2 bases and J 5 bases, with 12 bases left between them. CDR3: CASSPKTGENEKLFF. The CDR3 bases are TGTGCCAGCTCACCAAAAACAGGCGAGAATGAAAAACTGTTTTTT.

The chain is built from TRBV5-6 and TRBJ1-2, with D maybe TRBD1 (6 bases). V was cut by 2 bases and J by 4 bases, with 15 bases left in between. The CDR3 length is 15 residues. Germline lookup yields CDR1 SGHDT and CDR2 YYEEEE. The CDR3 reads CASSFQPKTGYGYTF. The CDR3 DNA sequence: TGTGCCAGCAGCTTCCAACCAAAGACAGGCTATGGCTACACCTTC. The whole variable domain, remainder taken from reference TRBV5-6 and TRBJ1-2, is DAGVTQSPTHLIKTRGQQVTLRCSPKSGHDTVSWYQQALGQGPQFIFQYYEEEERQRGNFPDRFSGHQFPNYSSELNVNALLLGDSALYLCASSFQPKTGYGYTFGSGTRLTVV.

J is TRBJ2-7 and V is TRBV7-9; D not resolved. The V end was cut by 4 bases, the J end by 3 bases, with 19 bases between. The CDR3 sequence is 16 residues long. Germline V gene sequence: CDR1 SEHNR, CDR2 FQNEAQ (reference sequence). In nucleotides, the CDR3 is TGTGCCAGCAGCTCCGACTCAGCCGCTAATCACTACGAGCAGTACTTC. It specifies CASSSDSAANHYEQYF. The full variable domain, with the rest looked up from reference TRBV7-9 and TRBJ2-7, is DTGVSQNPRHKITKRGQNVTFRCDPISEHNRLYWYRQTLGQGPEFLTYFQNEAQLEKSRLLSDRFSAERPKGSFSTLEIQRTEQGDSAMYLCASSSDSAANHYEQYFGPGTRLTVT.

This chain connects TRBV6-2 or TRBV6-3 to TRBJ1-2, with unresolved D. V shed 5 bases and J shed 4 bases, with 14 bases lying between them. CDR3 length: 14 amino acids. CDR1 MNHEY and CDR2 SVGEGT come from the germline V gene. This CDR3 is CASSPFRILYGYTF. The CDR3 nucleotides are TGTGCCAGCAGTCCGTTCAGAATCCTCTATGGCTACACCTTC.

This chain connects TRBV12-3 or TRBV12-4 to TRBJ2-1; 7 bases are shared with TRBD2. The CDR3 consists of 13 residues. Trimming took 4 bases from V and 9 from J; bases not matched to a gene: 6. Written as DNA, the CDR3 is TGTGCCAGCAGTTCGGGACTACAGGCTGAGCAGTTCTTC. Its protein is CASSSGLQAEQFF.

The CDR3 nucleotides read TGTGCCAGCAGTCCTTTACAGGCCTATGGCTACACCTTC. Its protein is CASSPLQAYGYTF. The chain carries TRBV28 and TRBJ1-2; weak D call: TRBD1 (5 bases). The CDR3 totals 13 residues. Germline V gene lookup returns CDR1 MDHEN and CDR2 SYDVKM. V shed 5 bases and J shed 4 bases, with 11 bases lying between them.

The CDR3, as DNA: TGTGCCAGCAGTGAAATGGGAGGGGTTATGGCTTTCTTT. Translated, it gives CASSEMGGVMAFF. The chain joins TRBV6-1 to TRBJ1-1; TRBD1 might be the D (5 bases). The CDR3 sequence is 13 residues long. CDR1 is MNHNS, CDR2 SASEGT, per germline. V was cut by 2 bases and J by 11 bases, with 15 bases left in between.

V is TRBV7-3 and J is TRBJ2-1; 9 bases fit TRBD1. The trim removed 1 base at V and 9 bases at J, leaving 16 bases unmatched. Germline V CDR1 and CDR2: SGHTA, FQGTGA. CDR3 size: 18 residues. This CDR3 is CASSLILEWDREVGEQFF. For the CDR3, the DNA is TGTGCCAGCAGCTTAATCTTAGAGTGGGACAGGGAGGTCGGTGAGCAGTTCTTC.

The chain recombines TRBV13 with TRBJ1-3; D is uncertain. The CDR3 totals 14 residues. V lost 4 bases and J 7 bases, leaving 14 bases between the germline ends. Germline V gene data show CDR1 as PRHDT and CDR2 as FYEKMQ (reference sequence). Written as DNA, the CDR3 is TGTGCCAGCAGCTACACTGGAGAATCGAACACCATATATTTT. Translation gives CASSYTGESNTIYF.

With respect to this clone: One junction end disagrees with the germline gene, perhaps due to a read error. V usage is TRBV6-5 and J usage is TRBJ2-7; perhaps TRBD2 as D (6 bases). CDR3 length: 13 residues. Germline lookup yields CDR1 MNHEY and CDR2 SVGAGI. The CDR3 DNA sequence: TGTGCCAGCAGTTACTCGGGGACTTACGTGGAAAACTTC. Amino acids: CASSYSGTYVENF.

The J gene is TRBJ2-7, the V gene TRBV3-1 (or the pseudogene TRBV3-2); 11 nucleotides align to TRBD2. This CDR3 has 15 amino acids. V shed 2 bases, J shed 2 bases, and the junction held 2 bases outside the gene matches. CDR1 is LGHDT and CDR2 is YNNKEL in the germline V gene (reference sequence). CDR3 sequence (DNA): TGTGCCAGCAGCCAAACTAGCGGGAGAGCCTACGAGCAGTACTTC. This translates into CASSQTSGRAYEQYF.

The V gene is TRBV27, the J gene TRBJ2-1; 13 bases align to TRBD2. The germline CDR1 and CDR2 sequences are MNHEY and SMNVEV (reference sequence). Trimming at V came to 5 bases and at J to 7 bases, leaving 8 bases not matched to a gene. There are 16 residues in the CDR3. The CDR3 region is CASSPNPGLAGNEQFF. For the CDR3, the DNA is TGTGCCAGCAGTCCCAATCCGGGACTAGCGGGAAATGAGCAGTTCTTC.

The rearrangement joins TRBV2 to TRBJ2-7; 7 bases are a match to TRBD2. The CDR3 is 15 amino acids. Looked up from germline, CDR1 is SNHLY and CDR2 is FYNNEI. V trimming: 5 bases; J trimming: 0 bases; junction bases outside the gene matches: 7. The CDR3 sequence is CASSQFGGFSYEQYF. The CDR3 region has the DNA TGTGCCAGCAGTCAATTCGGGGGGTTCTCCTACGAGCAGTACTTC.